This T cell receptor beta chain was sequenced during a study of regulatory T cells in long-lasting Graves disease. Overall study: Over 5 years on antithyroid drugs plus positive TSH receptor antibodies marked Graves' disease as persistent. General study points: Comparison showed that persistent patients shared more public clonotypes (about 2,800) than new patients (around 1,000). Persistent disease favored TRBV28, TRBJ1-2 and TRBJ2-5.

Sequencing libraries for TCR beta were prepared with iRepertoire HTBI primers and Arm-PCR of CDR3 regions. TCRdb re-called the multiplex PCR reads through MiXCR, storing one row per CDR3 protein. The sample has roughly 500,000 distinct CDR3 sequences, around a fifth seen once. Germline V gives CDR1 MDHEN, CDR2 SYDVKM. This CDR3 is built from 23 residues. V gave up 3 bases and J gave up 0 bases, with 30 bases separating them. Time point described: persistent/refractory GD, antithyroid drugs over 5 years with positive TRAb. PBMC RNA served as the TCR library source. This clonotype was detected ten times or more. The antigen is unknown.

The TCR was taken from a female donor with Graves disease. The material sequenced was peripheral blood mononuclear cells (PBMCs), taken when the disease was refractory, from a patient treated with antithyroid drugs. The chain joins TRBV28 to TRBJ1-6; maybe TRBD1 (5 bases). The chain's CDR3 is CASSLTQGAQVALFSSYNSPLHF. The CDR3 DNA is TGTGCCAGCAGTTTGACCCAAGGGGCTCAAGTTGCTCTTTTTAGCTCCTATAATTCACCCCTCCACTTT.